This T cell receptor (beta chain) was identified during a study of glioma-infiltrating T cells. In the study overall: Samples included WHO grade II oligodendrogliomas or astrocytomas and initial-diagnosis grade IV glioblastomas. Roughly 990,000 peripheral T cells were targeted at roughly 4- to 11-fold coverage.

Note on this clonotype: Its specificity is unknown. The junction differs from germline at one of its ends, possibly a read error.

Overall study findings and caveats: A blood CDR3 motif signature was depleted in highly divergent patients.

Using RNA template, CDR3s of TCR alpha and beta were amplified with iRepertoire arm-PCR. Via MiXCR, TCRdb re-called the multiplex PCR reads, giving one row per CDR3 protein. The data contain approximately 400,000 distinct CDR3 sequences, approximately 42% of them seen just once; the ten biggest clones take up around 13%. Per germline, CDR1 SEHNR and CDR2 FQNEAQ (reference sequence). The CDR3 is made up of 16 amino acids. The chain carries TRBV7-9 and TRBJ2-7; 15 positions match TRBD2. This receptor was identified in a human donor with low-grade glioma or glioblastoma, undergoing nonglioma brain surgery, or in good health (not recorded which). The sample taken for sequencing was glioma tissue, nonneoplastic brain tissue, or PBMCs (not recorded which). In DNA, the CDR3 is TGTGCCAGCAGCTTCGGGACTAGCGGGAGGTTTTACGAGCGGTACTTC. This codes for CASSFGTSGRFYERYF.